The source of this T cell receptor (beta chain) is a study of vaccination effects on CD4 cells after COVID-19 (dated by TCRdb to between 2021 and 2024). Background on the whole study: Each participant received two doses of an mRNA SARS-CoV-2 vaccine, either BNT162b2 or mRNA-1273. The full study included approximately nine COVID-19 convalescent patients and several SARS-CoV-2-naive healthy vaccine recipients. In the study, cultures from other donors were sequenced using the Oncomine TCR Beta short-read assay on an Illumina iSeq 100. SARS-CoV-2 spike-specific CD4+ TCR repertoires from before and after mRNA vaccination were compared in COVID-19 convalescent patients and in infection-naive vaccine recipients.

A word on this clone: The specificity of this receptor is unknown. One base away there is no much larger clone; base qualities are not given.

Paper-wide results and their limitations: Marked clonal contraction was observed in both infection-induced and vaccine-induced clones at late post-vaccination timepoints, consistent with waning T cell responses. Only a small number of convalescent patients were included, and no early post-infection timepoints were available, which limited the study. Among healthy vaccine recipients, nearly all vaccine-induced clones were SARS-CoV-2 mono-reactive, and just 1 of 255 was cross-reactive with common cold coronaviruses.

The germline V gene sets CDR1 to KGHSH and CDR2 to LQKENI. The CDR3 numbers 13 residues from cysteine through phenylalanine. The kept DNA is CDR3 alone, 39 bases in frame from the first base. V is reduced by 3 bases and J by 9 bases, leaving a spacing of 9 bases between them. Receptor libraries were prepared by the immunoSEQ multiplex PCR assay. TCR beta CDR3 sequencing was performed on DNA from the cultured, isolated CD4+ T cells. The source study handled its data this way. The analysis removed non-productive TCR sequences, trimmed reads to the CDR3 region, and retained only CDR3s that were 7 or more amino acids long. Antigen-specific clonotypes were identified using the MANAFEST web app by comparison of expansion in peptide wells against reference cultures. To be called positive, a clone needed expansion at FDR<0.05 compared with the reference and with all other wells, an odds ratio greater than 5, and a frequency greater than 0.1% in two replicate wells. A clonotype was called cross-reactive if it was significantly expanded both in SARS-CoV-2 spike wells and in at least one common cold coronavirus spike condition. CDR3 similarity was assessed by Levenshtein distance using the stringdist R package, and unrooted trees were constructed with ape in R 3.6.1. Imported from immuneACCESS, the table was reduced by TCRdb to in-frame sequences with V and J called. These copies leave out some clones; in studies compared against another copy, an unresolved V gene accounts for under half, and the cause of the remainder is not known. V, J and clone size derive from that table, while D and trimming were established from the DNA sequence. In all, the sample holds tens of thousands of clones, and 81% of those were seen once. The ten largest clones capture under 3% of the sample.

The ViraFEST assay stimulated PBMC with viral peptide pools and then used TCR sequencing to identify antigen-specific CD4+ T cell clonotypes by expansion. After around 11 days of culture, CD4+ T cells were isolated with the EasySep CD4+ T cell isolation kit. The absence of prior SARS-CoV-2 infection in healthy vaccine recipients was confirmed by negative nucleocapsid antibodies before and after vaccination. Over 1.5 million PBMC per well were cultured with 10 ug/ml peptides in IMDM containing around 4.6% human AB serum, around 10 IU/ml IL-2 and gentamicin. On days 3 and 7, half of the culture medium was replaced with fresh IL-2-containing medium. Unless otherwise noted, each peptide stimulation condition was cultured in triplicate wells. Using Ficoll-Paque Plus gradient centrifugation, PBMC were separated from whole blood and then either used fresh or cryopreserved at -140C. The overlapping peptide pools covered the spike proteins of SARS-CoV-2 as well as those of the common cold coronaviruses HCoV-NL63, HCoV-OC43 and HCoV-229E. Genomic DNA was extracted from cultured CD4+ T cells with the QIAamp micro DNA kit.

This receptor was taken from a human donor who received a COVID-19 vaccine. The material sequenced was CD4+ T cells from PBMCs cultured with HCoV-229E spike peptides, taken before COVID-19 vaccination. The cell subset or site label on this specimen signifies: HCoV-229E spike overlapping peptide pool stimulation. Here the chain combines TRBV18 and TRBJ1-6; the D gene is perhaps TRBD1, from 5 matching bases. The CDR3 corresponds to CASSPERGSPLHF. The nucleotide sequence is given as TGTGCCAGCTCACCCGAGAGGGGTTCACCCCTCCACTTT.